A selection of T cell receptor beta chains follows, all from one sample in a study of T cell responses to AZD1222 COVID-19 vaccine. TCRdb's copy holds only in-frame clones and misses some; the assay was immunoSEQ multiplex PCR. The table has roughly 180,000 clones, roughly 92% seen once. Material: peripheral blood, obtained 28 days after the second AZD1222 dose. These receptor sequences come from an adult who received the AZD1222 COVID-19 vaccine. The CDR3 runs from the conserved cysteine through the conserved F or W. D genes are given only for firm matches. Only part of the rows carry a size: once, few, many, or a class if the clone is expanded.

j_call | v_call | d_call | clone_size | cdr3_nt | cdr3_aa
TRBJ1-1 | TRBV20-1 | . | . | TGCAGTGCTAGCCAGCGGGGAGCTTTCTTT | CSASQRGAFF
TRBJ1-1 | TRBV5-6 | . | . | TGTGCCAGCAGCTTGGATAAAGGACGGGTTAACACTGAAGCTTTCTTT | CASSLDKGRVNTEAFF
TRBJ1-2 | TRBV23-1 | . | . | TGCGCCAGCAGTCAATCGCAAGTAGATGGCTACACCTTC | CASSQSQVDGYTF
TRBJ1-1 | TRBV29-1 | . | . | TGCAGCGCGGAGGGGGTAACTGAAGCTTTCTTT | CSAEGVTEAFF
TRBJ2-7 | TRBV5-1 | TRBD2 | . | TGCGCCAGCAGCTTGGGTAGCGGGAGCGATGAGCAGTACTTC | CASSLGSGSDEQYF
TRBJ2-5 | TRBV3-1/TRBV3-2 | . | . | TGTGCCAGCAGCTATACTCTGGACCTTAGGACCCAGTACTTC | CASSYTLDLRTQYF
TRBJ2-7 | TRBV5-1 | . | . | TGCGCCAGCAGCTCGGGGACCAGGCGAGAGCAGTACTTC | CASSSGTRREQYF
TRBJ1-6 | TRBV12-3/TRBV12-4 | . | . | TGTGCCAGCAGTCAGGGTTCACCCCTCCACTTT | CASSQGSPLHF
TRBJ2-7 | TRBV11-2 | . | . | TGTGCCAGCAGCCCTGACGGGGGAGGCGAGCAGTACTTC | CASSPDGGGEQYF
TRBJ2-7 | TRBV19 | TRBD2 | . | TGTGCCAGTAGTATGTACCCTTCAGCGGGGGACGAGCAGTACTTC | CASSMYPSAGDEQYF
TRBJ2-7 | TRBV29-1 | . | . | TGCAGCGTTCGATCTAGCGACTACGAGCAGTACTTC | CSVRSSDYEQYF
TRBJ2-2 | TRBV6-1 | TRBD2 | . | TGTGCCAGCAGTGAGACTAGCGGGAGTACCGGGGAGCTGTTTTTT | CASSETSGSTGELFF
TRBJ2-7 | TRBV7-2 | . | medium-sized | TGTGCCAGCAGCTTAGTGTTCGGAGCCGAGCAGTACTTC | CASSLVFGAEQYF
TRBJ2-2 | TRBV5-1 | TRBD1 | . | TGCGCCAGCAGCCTAGGGACAGGGGTGACCGGGGAGCTGTTTTTT | CASSLGTGVTGELFF
TRBJ1-1 | TRBV5-1 | . | . | TGCGCCAGCAGCTTGGCAACGGGTCGGGGCCAGAACACTGAAGCTTTCTTT | CASSLATGRGQNTEAFF
TRBJ1-6 | TRBV7-9 | TRBD1 | . | TGTGCCAGCAGCTTAACGACAGGGAATTCACCCCTCCACTTT | CASSLTTGNSPLHF
TRBJ2-1 | TRBV9 | TRBD2 | once | TGTGCCAGCAGCCCTCCGGGACTAGCGGGGGGGCGTGAGCAGTTCTTC | CASSPPGLAGGREQFF
TRBJ1-5 | TRBV10-3 | . | . | TGTGCCATCAGCGCCCAGGGTTTGGATCAGCCCCAGCATTTT | CAISAQGLDQPQHF
TRBJ2-3 | TRBV19 | TRBD2 | . | TGTGCCAGTTCCGATAGCGGGACAATGGATACGCAGTATTTT | CASSDSGTMDTQYF
TRBJ1-2 | TRBV30 | . | . | TGTGCCTGGAGGGTCTCTCCCTATGGCTACACCTTC | CAWRVSPYGYTF
TRBJ1-5 | TRBV7-2 | . | few | TGTGCCAGCAGTTACACGGGAAGCAATCAGCCCCAGCATTTT | CASSYTGSNQPQHF
TRBJ2-1 | TRBV3-1/TRBV3-2 | . | . | TGTGCCAGCAGCGATCTGGCGGGACCTTACAATGAGCAGTTCTTC | CASSDLAGPYNEQFF
TRBJ1-2 | TRBV5-1 | . | . | TGCGCCAGCAGCGAGGACAGAAACTATGGCTACACCTTC | CASSEDRNYGYTF
TRBJ2-6 | TRBV7-3 | . | . | TGTGCCAGCAGCTTCAGCTCGGGCGGGGCCAACGTCCTGACTTTC | CASSFSSGGANVLTF
TRBJ2-4 | TRBV5-8 | . | few | TGTGCCAGCAGCTTCGGGGCTAGAAAAAACATTCAGTACTTC | CASSFGARKNIQYF
TRBJ1-2 | TRBV11-2 | TRBD1 | . | TGTGCCAGCAGCAGGCGACAGGGTTCCTATGGCTACACCTTC | CASSRRQGSYGYTF
TRBJ2-1 | TRBV11-2 | . | . | TGTGCCAGCAGCCGTACTCTAGCATTCTACAATGAGCAGTTCTTC | CASSRTLAFYNEQFF
TRBJ1-4 | TRBV4-2 | . | . | TGTGCCAGCAGGTCCTGGGCGGGGGCAACTAATGAAAAACTGTTTTTT | CASRSWAGATNEKLFF
TRBJ2-3 | TRBV7-9 | TRBD2 | . | TGTGCCAGCAGCCGCTCGGGACTAGCGGGGGGAACTAGCACAGATACGCAGTATTTT | CASSRSGLAGGTSTDTQYF
TRBJ1-1 | TRBV4-2 | . | few | TGTGCCAGCAGTCCGGGTAGCCCTGAAGCTTTCTTT | CASSPGSPEAFF
TRBJ1-1 | TRBV7-2 | . | . | TGTGCCAGCAGTCCGGACTTCTCTGAAGCTTTCTTT | CASSPDFSEAFF
TRBJ1-2 | TRBV18 | . | . | TGTGCCAGCTCACCTGATTCCGGACTTCTCCACTATGGCTACACCTTC | CASSPDSGLLHYGYTF
TRBJ1-3 | TRBV29-1 | . | . | TGCAGCGTTGAACCCATCTCTGGAAACACCATATATTTT | CSVEPISGNTIYF
TRBJ1-5 | TRBV7-9 | . | . | TGTGCCAGCAGCCGGGAGGGGATCAATCAGCCCCAGCATTTT | CASSREGINQPQHF
TRBJ1-2 | TRBV11-2 | . | . | TGTGCCAGCAGCTGGGGACTAGGGGACCACTATGGCTACACCTTC | CASSWGLGDHYGYTF
TRBJ2-5 | TRBV25-1 | TRBD1 | . | TGTGCCAGCAGCCAAGGGACAGCAAAAGAGACCCAGTACTTC | CASSQGTAKETQYF
TRBJ2-7 | TRBV7-6 | TRBD1 | . | TGTGCCAGCAGCTTAACCCCTGGGGGTGGACAGGGGGCTACCTACGAGCAGTACTTC | CASSLTPGGGQGATYEQYF
TRBJ2-5 | TRBV5-1 | TRBD1 | . | TGCGCCAGCAGCCTGGACAGGGGGTATGAAGAGACCCAGTACTTC | CASSLDRGYEETQYF
TRBJ2-6 | TRBV6-2/TRBV6-3 | . | . | TGTGCCAGCAGTTCTCAGGGGTATAGCTCTGGGGCCAACGTCCTGACTTTC | CASSSQGYSSGANVLTF
TRBJ2-5 | TRBV7-3 | TRBD1 | . | TGTGCCAGCAGCCCGACAGGGCAAGAGACCCAGTACTTC | CASSPTGQETQYF
TRBJ1-2 | TRBV4-2 | . | . | TGTGCCAGCAGCCAAGACAGGAAAACCAACTATGGCTACACCTTC | CASSQDRKTNYGYTF
TRBJ1-2 | TRBV6-6 | . | . | TGTGCCAGCGTGGCGCCCCGAAACTATGGCTACACCTTC | CASVAPRNYGYTF
TRBJ2-5 | TRBV4-2 | . | . | TGTGCCAGCAGCCAAAGCACTGGGCTTCCAGAGACCCAGTACTTC | CASSQSTGLPETQYF
TRBJ1-6 | TRBV18 | TRBD1 | . | TGTGCCAGCTCACCCCCGACAGGGGGAAGAGATGATTCACCCCTCCACTTT | CASSPPTGGRDDSPLHF
TRBJ1-6 | TRBV5-6 | . | . | TGTGCCAGCAGCTTGAATAGGGGGGCGCGGTATAATTCACCCCTCCACTTT | CASSLNRGARYNSPLHF
TRBJ1-1 | TRBV18 | . | . | TGTGCCAGCTCAACTACAGGAGGCCAAACGTCTTTCTTT | CASSTTGGQTSFF
TRBJ2-3 | TRBV7-9 | . | . | TGTGCCAGCAGCTTAGCGCTGTATACTAGCACAGATACGCAGTATTTT | CASSLALYTSTDTQYF
TRBJ2-5 | TRBV5-6 | . | . | TGTGCCAGCAGCTTGGTGCCCATTGGCAGGGCCCGAAAAGAGACCCAGTACTTC | CASSLVPIGRARKETQYF
TRBJ1-4 | TRBV9 | TRBD1 | . | TGTGCCAGCAGCCCCACTCCCGGGACAGGAGATGAAAAACTGTTTTTT | CASSPTPGTGDEKLFF
TRBJ1-1 | TRBV6-2/TRBV6-3 | . | . | TGTGCCAGCAGTTACACAGGTGAAGCTTTCTTT | CASSYTGEAFF
TRBJ2-3 | TRBV6-5 | . | . | TGTGCCAGCAGGCCCCTCGGACGGGAGCATACGCAGTATTTT | CASRPLGREHTQYF
TRBJ2-7 | TRBV5-4 | TRBD2 | . | TGTGCCAGCAGCCCCAGGACTAGCGGGGGACTCTCCAGGTTATACGAGCAGTACTTC | CASSPRTSGGLSRLYEQYF
TRBJ2-3 | TRBV7-9 | . | . | TGTGCCAGCAGACTGTTAGTTGATACGCAGTATTTT | CASRLLVDTQYF
TRBJ1-5 | TRBV4-1 | . | . | TGCGCCAGCAGCCGCACACAGGGTGGTCAGCCCCAGCATTTT | CASSRTQGGQPQHF